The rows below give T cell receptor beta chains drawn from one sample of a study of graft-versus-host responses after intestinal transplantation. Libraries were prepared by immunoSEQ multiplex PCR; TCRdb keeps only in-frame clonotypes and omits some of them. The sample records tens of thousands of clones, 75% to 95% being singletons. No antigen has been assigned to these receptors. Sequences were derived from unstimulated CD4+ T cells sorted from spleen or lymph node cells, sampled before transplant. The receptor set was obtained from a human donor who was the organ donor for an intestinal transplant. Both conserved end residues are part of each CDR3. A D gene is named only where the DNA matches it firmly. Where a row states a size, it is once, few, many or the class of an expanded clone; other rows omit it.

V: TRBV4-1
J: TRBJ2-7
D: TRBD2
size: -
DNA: TGCGCCAGCAGCCGAGCGACCGGGACTACCTTTTACGAGCAGTACTTC
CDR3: CASSRATGTTFYEQYF

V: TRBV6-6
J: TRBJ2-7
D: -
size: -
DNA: TGTGCCAGCAGTTACTCGACAGGAGTCTCCTACGAGCAGTACTTC
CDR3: CASSYSTGVSYEQYF

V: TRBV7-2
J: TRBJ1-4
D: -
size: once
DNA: TGTGCCAGCAGCTTAGTTGCAGGGGCTAATGAAAAACTGTTTTTT
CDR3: CASSLVAGANEKLFF

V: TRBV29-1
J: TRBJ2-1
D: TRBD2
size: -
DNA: TGCAGCGTGAAAACCCCTAGCGGGAGGCTCAATGAGCAGTTCTTC
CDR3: CSVKTPSGRLNEQFF

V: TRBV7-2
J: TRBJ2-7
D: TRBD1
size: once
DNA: TGTGCCAGCAGCTTAGGGACAGGGATCTACGAGCAGTACTTC
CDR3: CASSLGTGIYEQYF

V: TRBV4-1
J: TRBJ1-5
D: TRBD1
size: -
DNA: TGCGCCAGCAGCCCTAGAGGACAGGGGGCGAATAGCAATCAGCCCCAGCATTTT
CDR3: CASSPRGQGANSNQPQHF

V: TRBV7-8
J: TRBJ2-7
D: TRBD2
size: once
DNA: TGTGCCAGCAGCCCCGGGGGGGCATCGTCTACGAAGCAGTACTTC
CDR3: CASSPGGASSTKQYF

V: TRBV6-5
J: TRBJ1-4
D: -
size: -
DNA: TGTGCCAGCAGTGAGGGAACAAGGGAAAAACTGTTTTTT
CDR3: CASSEGTREKLFF

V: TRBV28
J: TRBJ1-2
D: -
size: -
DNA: TGTGCCAGCGGTTTGGACAGCGAGGGTGGCTACACCTTC
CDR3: CASGLDSEGGYTF

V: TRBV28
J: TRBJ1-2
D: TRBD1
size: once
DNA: TGTGCCAGCAGTCGTCCGACAGGGATCTATGGCTACACCTTC
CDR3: CASSRPTGIYGYTF

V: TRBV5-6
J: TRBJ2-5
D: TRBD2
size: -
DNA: TGTGCCAGCAGCTTGCGACGGGGGGGCCGGGTAGGAGAGACCCAGTACTTC
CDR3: CASSLRRGGRVGETQYF

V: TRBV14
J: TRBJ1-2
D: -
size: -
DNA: TGTGCCAGCAGCCAACTCAAACAGGGCCCCGGCTACACCTTC
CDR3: CASSQLKQGPGYTF